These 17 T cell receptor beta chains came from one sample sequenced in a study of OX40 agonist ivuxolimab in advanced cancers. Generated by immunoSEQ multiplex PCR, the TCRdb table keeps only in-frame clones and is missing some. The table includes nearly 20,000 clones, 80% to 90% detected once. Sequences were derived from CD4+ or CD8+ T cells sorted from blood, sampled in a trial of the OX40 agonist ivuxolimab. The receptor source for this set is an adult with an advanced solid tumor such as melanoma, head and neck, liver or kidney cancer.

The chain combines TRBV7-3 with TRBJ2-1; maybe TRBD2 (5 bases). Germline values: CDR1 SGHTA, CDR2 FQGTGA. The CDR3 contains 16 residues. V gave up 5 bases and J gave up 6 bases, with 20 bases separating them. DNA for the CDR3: TGTGCCAGCAGCGTATTACCAGCGGTCGGCCTCAATGAGCAGTTCTTC. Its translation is CASSVLPAVGLNEQFF.

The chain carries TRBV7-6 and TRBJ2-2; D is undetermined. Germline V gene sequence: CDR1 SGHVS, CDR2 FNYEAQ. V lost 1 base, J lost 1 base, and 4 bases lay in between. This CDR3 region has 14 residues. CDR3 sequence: CASSLGRNTGELFF. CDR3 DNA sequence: TGTGCCAGCAGCTTAGGACGGAACACCGGGGAGCTGTTTTTT.

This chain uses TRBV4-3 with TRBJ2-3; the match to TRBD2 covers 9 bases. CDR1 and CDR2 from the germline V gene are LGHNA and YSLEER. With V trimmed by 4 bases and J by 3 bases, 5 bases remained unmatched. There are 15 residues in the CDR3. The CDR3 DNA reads TGCGCCAGCAGCCCTAGGACTAGCGCTACAGATACGCAGTATTTT. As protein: CASSPRTSATDTQYF.

DNA of the CDR3: TGTGCCAGCAGCGTAGAGGGACACCGCACAGATACGCAGTATTTT. Translated, it gives CASSVEGHRTDTQYF. The chain is built from TRBV9 and TRBJ2-3; possibly TRBD1 for D (6 bases). This CDR3 has 15 residues. V lost 0 bases to trimming and J lost 1 base, with 9 bases between them. The germline CDR1 and CDR2 sequences are SGDLS and YYNGEE.

CDR3 sequence (DNA): TGTGCCAGCAGCCAAGCGGCAGCCCTCTCGAACACTGAAGCTTTCTTT. It translates to CASSQAAALSNTEAFF. The genes are TRBV4-2 and TRBJ1-1; D unclear. The V and J ends lost 1 base and 1 base respectively, with 13 bases between them. Germline V lookup: CDR1 LGHNA, CDR2 YNFKEQ. The CDR3 totals 16 residues.

In DNA, the CDR3 is TGTGCCAGCAGCTTAGAATCGGGGACCCAGTACTTC. This codes for CASSLESGTQYF. The rearrangement links TRBV5-6 to TRBJ2-5, with no clear D. Looked up from germline, CDR1 is SGHDT and CDR2 is YYEEEE. CDR3 length equals 12 residues. Trimming took off 2 bases at V and 7 bases at J, with 9 bases between the two ends.

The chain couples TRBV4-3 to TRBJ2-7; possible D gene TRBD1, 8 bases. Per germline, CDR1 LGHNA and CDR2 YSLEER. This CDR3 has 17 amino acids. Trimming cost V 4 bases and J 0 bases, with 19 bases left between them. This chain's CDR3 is CASSPTPTGGGSYEQYF. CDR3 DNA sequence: TGCGCCAGCAGCCCCACCCCTACAGGGGGGGGCTCCTACGAGCAGTACTTC.

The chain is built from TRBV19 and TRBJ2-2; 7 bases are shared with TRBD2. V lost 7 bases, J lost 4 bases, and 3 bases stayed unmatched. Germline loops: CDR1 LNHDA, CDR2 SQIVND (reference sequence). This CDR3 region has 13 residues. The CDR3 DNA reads TGTGCCAGTACCCGACTAGCCACCGGGGAGCTGTTTTTT. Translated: CASTRLATGELFF.

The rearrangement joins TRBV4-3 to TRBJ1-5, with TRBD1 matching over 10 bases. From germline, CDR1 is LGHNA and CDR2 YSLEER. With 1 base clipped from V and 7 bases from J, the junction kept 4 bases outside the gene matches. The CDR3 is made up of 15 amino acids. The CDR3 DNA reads TGCGCCAGCAGCCAAGGACAGGGGGCGGGGCAGCCCCAGCATTTT. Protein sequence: CASSQGQGAGQPQHF.

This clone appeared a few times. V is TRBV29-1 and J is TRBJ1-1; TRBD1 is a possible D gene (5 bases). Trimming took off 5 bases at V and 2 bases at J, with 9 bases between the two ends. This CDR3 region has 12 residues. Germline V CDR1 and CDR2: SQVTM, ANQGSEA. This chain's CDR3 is CSVQGFNTEAFF. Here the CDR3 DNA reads TGCAGCGTTCAGGGCTTTAACACTGAAGCTTTCTTT. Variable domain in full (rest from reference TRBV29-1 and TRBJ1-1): SAVISQKPSRDICQRGTSLTIQCQVDSQVTMMFWYRQQPGQSLTLIATANQGSEATYESGFVIDKFPISRPNLTFSTLTVSNMSPEDSSIYLCSVQGFNTEAFFGQGTRLTVV.

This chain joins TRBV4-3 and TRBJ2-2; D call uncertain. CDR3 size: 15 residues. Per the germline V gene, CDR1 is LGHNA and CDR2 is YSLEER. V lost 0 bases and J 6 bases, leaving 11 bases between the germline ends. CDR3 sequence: CASSQDGGHPGELFF. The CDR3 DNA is TGCGCCAGCAGCCAAGATGGCGGTCACCCCGGGGAGCTGTTTTTT.

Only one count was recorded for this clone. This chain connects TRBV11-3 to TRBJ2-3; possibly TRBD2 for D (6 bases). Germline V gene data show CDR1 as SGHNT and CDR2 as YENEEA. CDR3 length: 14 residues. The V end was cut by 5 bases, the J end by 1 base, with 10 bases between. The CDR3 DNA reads TGTGCCAGCAGCCGGCGGGAAGGCACAGATACGCAGTATTTT. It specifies CASSRREGTDTQYF.

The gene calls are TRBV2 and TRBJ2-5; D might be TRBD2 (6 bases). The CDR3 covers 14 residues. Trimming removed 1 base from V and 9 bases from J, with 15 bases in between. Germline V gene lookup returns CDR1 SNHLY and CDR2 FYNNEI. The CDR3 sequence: CASSEDSGRRAQYF. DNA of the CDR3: TGTGCCAGCAGTGAAGACAGCGGGCGAAGGGCCCAGTACTTC.

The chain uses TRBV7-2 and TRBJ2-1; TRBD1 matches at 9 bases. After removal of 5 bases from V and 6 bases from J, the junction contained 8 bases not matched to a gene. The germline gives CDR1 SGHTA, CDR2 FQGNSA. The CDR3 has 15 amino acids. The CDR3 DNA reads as TGTGCCAGCAGCAATCGACAGGGGGGTACCAATGAGCAGTTCTTC. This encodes CASSNRQGGTNEQFF.

The CDR3 nucleotides read TGTGCCAGCAGCCAAGGCGTAGGGGGCTTCGAGACCCAGTACTTC. Translated, it gives CASSQGVGGFETQYF. The chain employs TRBV14 and TRBJ2-5; 7 nucleotides align to TRBD1. The CDR3 is 15 residues long. Per the germline V gene, CDR1 is SGHDN and CDR2 is FVKESK. V gave up 1 base and J gave up 5 bases; unmatched junction bases: 7.

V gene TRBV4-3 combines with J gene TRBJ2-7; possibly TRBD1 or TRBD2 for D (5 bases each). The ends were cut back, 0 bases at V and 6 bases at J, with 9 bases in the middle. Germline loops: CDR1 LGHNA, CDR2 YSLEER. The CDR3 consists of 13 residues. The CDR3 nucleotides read TGCGCCAGCAGCCAAGATTTGGGGGTCGAGCAGTACTTC. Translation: CASSQDLGVEQYF.

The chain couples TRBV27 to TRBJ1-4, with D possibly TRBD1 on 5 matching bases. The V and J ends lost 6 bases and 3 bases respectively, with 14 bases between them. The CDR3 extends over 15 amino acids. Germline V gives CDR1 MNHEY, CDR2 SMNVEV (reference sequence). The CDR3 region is CASSRPGQANEKLFF. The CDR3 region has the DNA TGTGCCAGCAGCCGCCCGGGGCAGGCTAATGAAAAACTGTTTTTT.